This paragraph covers one TCR beta chain sequence. Its antigen is currently unknown. Assay: immunoSEQ multiplex PCR; the TCRdb copy retains only in-frame clones and omits some. The sample shows about 170,000 clones, around 85% of them seen only once. These data belong to a study of cytomegalovirus exposure and HLA in healthy donors. Overall study findings and caveats: Most TCR sequences showed up rarely, but some public TCRs showed up in many donors.

Trimming stripped 7 bases from V and 0 bases from J, with 9 bases between. Germline V gene sequence: CDR1 SQVTM, CDR2 ANQGSEA. This CDR3 is 12 amino acids long. The receptor was isolated from a woman aged 30 to 39 in good health and CMV-seronegative. The sample taken for sequencing was PBMCs. J is TRBJ1-2 and V is TRBV29-1; D unresolved. For the CDR3, the DNA is TGCAGCGCTCTGGCTACTAACTATGGCTACACCTTC. This sequence encodes CSALATNYGYTF.